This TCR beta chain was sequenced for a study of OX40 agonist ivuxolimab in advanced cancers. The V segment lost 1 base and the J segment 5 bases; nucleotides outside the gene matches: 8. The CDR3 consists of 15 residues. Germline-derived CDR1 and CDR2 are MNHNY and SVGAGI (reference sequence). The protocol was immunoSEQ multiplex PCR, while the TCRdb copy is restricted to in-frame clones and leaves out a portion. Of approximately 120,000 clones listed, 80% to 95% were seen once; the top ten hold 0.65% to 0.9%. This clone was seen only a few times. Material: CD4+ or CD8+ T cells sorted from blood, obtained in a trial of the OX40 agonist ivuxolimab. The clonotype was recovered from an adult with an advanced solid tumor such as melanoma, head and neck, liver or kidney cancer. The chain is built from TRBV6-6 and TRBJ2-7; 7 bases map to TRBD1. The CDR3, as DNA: TGTGCCAGCAGTTACTTCGGACAGGCGGTCGACGAGCAGTACTTC. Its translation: CASSYFGQAVDEQYF.